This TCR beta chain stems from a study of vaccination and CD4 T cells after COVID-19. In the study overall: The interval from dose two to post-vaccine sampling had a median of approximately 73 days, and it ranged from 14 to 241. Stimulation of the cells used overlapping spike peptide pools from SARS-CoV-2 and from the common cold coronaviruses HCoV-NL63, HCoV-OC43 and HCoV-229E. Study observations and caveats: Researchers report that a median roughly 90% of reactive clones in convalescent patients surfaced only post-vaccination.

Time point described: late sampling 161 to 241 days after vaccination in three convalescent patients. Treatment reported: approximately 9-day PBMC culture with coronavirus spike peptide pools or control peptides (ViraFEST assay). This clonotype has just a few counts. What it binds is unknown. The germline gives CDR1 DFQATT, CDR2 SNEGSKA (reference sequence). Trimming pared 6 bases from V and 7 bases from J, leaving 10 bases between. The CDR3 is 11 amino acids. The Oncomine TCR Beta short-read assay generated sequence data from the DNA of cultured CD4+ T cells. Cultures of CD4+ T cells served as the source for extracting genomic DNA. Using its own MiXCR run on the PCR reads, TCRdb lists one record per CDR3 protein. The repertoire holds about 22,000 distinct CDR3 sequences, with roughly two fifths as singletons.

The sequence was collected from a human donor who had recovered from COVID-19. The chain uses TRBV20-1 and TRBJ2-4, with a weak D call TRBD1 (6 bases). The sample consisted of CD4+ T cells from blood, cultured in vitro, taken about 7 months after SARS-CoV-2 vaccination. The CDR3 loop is CSAQGMNIQYF. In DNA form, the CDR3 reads TGCAGTGCGCAGGGGATGAACATTCAGTACTTC.